The 18 T cell receptor beta chains listed next were all sequenced from one sample in a study of blood T cell repertoires in COVID-19. Using immunoSEQ multiplex PCR, the repertoire was profiled, and TCRdb retains in-frame clones only, with some absent. This table has about 22,000 clones, roughly 84% appearing once. Material: peripheral blood. These receptors all stem from a man aged 80 or over with active or convalescent COVID-19.

The chain joins TRBV4-2 to TRBJ1-3, with unresolved D. Deletions cut 1 base from V and 2 bases from J, with 12 bases between. The CDR3 runs to 16 residues. Germline lookup yields CDR1 LGHNA and CDR2 YNFKEQ. CDR3 sequence (DNA): TGTGCCAGCAGCCAAGCGGCCGACTTAGCTGGAAACACCATATATTTT. Translation: CASSQAADLAGNTIYF.

The rearrangement joins TRBV5-6 to TRBJ2-7, with 11 bases that match TRBD2. Germline V lookup: CDR1 SGHDT, CDR2 YYEEEE. The V gene end was trimmed by 1 base and the J gene end by 12 bases; junction bases not matched to a gene: 21. The CDR3 length is 18 residues. The CDR3 DNA follows: TGTGCCAGCAGCTTGTTCGCCAACCCCGGGACTAGCGGCGGACGGCTGTACTTC. Translating it yields CASSLFANPGTSGGRLYF.

This clone was counted a single time. The chain combines TRBV6-5 with TRBJ1-2; 7 bases match TRBD1. V shed 5 bases, J shed 4 bases, and the junction held 10 bases outside the gene matches. The CDR3 length is 15 residues. CDR1 and CDR2 (germline): MNHEY, SVGAGI. CDR3 in DNA: TGTGCCAGCAGTCGACCCTCGACAGGGATCTATGGCTACACCTTC. Translated, it gives CASSRPSTGIYGYTF.

This clone was detected a few times. The V call is TRBV5-1, the J call TRBJ2-7; 9 positions agree with TRBD2. Per germline, CDR1 SGHRS and CDR2 YFSETQ. V trimming: 5 bases; J trimming: 2 bases; junction bases outside the gene matches: 5. This CDR3 is 14 amino acids long. The CDR3 loop is CASRRSSGAYEQYF. The CDR3 nucleotides read TGCGCCAGCAGACGATCTAGCGGGGCCTACGAGCAGTACTTC.

The chain couples TRBV9 to TRBJ2-1; TRBD2 matches 11 bases. CDR3 length: 15 amino acids. V was pared by 1 base and J by 10 bases, with 7 bases of the junction left unmatched. Germline V gene lookup returns CDR1 SGDLS and CDR2 YYNGEE. The CDR3 region is CASSVTLAGGPEQFF. CDR3 nucleotide sequence: TGTGCCAGCAGCGTAACGTTAGCGGGGGGGCCGGAGCAGTTCTTC. The full variable domain, its missing parts supplied by reference TRBV9 and TRBJ2-1, is DSGVTQTPKHLITATGQRVTLRCSPRSGDLSVYWYQQSLDQGLQFLIQYYNGEERAKGNILERFSAQQFPDLHSELNLSSLELGDSALYFCASSVTLAGGPEQFFGPGTRLTVL.

The genes are TRBV28 and TRBJ1-5, with 9 nucleotides matching TRBD1. V was clipped by 5 bases and J by 5 bases; unmatched bases: 7. This CDR3 comprises 15 residues. Germline V CDR1 and CDR2: MDHEN, SYDVKM. CDR3 in amino acids: CASSQGGTGHQPQHF. The CDR3 nucleotides read TGTGCCAGCAGTCAAGGCGGGACAGGGCATCAGCCCCAGCATTTT.

The chain is built from TRBV3-1 (or the pseudogene TRBV3-2) and TRBJ1-6; 7 bases map to TRBD1. Per germline, CDR1 LGHDT and CDR2 YNNKEL (reference sequence). CDR3 length: 14 amino acids. With 3 bases clipped from V and 6 bases from J, the junction kept 2 bases outside the gene matches. In DNA, the CDR3 is TGTGCCAGCAGCCAGGACAGGAGTAATTCACCCCTCCACTTT. Protein product: CASSQDRSNSPLHF.

The chain links TRBV15 to TRBJ2-5, with a possible D match to TRBD1 (5 bases). The CDR3 extends over 14 amino acids. CDR1 and CDR2 from the germline V gene are LNHNV and YYDKDF (reference sequence). V was trimmed by 0 bases and J by 3 bases, leaving 8 bases between them. The CDR3 DNA reads TGTGCCACCAGCAGAGATCTAGGGGAAGAGACCCAGTACTTC. It specifies CATSRDLGEETQYF.

The chain has TRBV19 and TRBJ2-3; no reliable D call. Germline V CDR1 and CDR2: LNHDA, SQIVND (reference sequence). Trimming took off 4 bases at V and 4 bases at J, with 6 bases between the two ends. The CDR3 totals 12 residues. In nucleotides, the CDR3 is TGTGCCAGTAGTAAATTAGCAGATACGCAGTATTTT. As protein: CASSKLADTQYF.

This rearrangement joins TRBV28 to TRBJ1-4, with a weak D call TRBD1 (5 bases). Germline V gene lookup returns CDR1 MDHEN and CDR2 SYDVKM. The CDR3 is 13 residues long. Trimming took 10 bases from V and 5 from J, leaving 14 bases between them. CDR3 sequence: CATVRQLNEKLFF. The CDR3 nucleotides are TGTGCCACCGTAAGACAGTTAAATGAAAAACTGTTTTTT.

This clone was seen once. CDR3 nucleotides: TGTGCCAGCAAGCGACTAGCGGGGGCCGGGGACATTCAGTACTTC. Translating it yields CASKRLAGAGDIQYF. V gene TRBV27 combines with J gene TRBJ2-4, with 12 bases aligning to TRBD2. This CDR3 region has 15 residues. Germline CDR1 is MNHEY and CDR2 is SMNVEV (reference sequence). V shed 7 bases, J shed 8 bases, and the junction held 9 bases outside the gene matches.

The chain carries TRBV9 and TRBJ2-3, with 7 bases matching TRBD2. The ends lost 3 bases at V and 1 base at J; junction bases unmatched: 2. The CDR3 is 14 residues long. Germline CDR1 is SGDLS and CDR2 is YYNGEE. In DNA, the CDR3 is TGTGCCAGCAGCGCGAGCGGGGGCACAGATACGCAGTATTTT. This encodes CASSASGGTDTQYF.

The CDR3 DNA sequence: TGCAGCGTTGCGGGGTCGGGCACTGAAGCTTTCTTT. Translated: CSVAGSGTEAFF. The chain uses TRBV29-1 and TRBJ1-1; no clear D. Germline V gene data show CDR1 as SQVTM and CDR2 as ANQGSEA. V lost 4 bases to trimming and J lost 4 bases, with 10 bases between them. This CDR3 is built from 12 residues.

There are a few counts of this clone. V and J are TRBV5-6 and TRBJ1-2, with D possibly TRBD1 on 6 matching bases. Trimming took off 0 bases at V and 6 bases at J, with 15 bases between the two ends. Germline assignment: CDR1 SGHDT and CDR2 YYEEEE. This CDR3 is built from 15 residues. CDR3: CASSLADRSGNGYTF. The CDR3 bases are TGTGCCAGCAGCTTGGCCGACAGGTCTGGCAATGGCTACACCTTC. Combining the CDR3 with reference TRBV5-6 and TRBJ1-2 gives the whole variable domain DAGVTQSPTHLIKTRGQQVTLRCSPKSGHDTVSWYQQALGQGPQFIFQYYEEEERQRGNFPDRFSGHQFPNYSSELNVNALLLGDSALYLCASSLADRSGNGYTFGSGTRLTVV.

This rearrangement joins TRBV21-1 to TRBJ1-2. TRBV21-1 is shown as a pseudogene. The CDR3 is 19 amino acids. The CDR3 protein is CASSTPMVGGVIANYGYTF. CDR3 DNA sequence: TGTGCCAGCAGCACGCCGATGGTGGGGGGTGTGATAGCTAACTATGGCTACACCTTC.

J is TRBJ1-5 and V is TRBV10-3; TRBD1 might be the D (6 bases). Germline CDR1 and CDR2: ENHRY and SYGVKD. With 2 bases removed from V and 4 bases from J, the gap between germline ends came to 9 bases. CDR3 size: 14 residues. The CDR3 bases are TGTGCCATCAGTGAGGGACAGTTGAATCAGCCCCAGCATTTT. Protein sequence: CAISEGQLNQPQHF.

J is TRBJ1-1 and V is TRBV5-6; tentatively, D is TRBD1 (6 bases). This CDR3 has 14 amino acids. From germline, CDR1 is SGHDT and CDR2 YYEEEE. The ends were cut back, 1 base at V and 4 bases at J, with 11 bases in the middle. CDR3 loop: CASSLRGGGTEAFF. Here the CDR3 DNA reads TGTGCCAGCAGCTTGCGAGGGGGTGGCACTGAAGCTTTCTTT.

Only one count was recorded for this clone. This chain uses TRBV11-2 with TRBJ2-1, with 10 nucleotides matching TRBD2. Trimming cost V 5 bases and J 0 bases; bases outside gene matches: 4. Germline values: CDR1 SGHAT, CDR2 FQNNGV. The CDR3 covers 16 residues. In DNA, the CDR3 is TGTGCCAGCAGCAGAACTAGCGGGAACTCCTACAATGAGCAGTTCTTC. It is translated as CASSRTSGNSYNEQFF.